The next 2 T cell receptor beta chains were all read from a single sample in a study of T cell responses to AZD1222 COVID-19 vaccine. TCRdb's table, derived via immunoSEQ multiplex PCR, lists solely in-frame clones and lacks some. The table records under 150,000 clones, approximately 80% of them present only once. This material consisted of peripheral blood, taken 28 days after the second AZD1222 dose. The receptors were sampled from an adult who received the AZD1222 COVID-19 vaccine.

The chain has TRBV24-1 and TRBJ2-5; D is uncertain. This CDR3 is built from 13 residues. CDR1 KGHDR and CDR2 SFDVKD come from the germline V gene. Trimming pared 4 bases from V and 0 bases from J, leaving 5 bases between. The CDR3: CATSDTDQETQYF. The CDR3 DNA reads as TGTGCCACCAGTGACACGGACCAAGAGACCCAGTACTTC.

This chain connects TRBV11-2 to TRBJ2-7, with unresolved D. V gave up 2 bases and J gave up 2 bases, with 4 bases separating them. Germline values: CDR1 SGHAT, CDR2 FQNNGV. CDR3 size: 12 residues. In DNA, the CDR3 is TGTGCCAGCAGCTTAAGGCCCTACGAGCAGTACTTC. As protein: CASSLRPYEQYF. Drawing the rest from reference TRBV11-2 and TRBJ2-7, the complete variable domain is EAGVAQSPRYKIIEKRQSVAFWCNPISGHATLYWYQQILGQGPKLLIQFQNNGVVDDSQLPKDRFSAERLKGVDSTLKIQPAKLEDSAVYLCASSLRPYEQYFGPGTRLTVT.